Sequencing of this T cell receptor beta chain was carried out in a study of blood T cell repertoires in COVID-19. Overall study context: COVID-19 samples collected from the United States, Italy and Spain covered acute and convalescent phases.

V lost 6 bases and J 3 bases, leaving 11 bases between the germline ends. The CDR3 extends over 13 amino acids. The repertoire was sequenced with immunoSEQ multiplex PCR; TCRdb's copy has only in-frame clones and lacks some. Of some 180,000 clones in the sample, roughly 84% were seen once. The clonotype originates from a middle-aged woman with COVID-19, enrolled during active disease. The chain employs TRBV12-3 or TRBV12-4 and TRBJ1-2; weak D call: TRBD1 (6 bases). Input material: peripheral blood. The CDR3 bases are TGTGCCAGCAGCCGTCCAGGGGACTATGGCTACACCTTC. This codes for CASSRPGDYGYTF.